These 7 T cell receptor beta chains originate from one sample sequenced in a study of shared clonotypes between healthy human individuals. Generated by immunoSEQ multiplex PCR, the TCRdb table keeps only in-frame clones and is missing some. This table has roughly 2.5 million clones, 90% to 95% appearing once. The sequenced sample consisted of naive CD4+ T cells sorted from blood. Documented subset: CD45RA+ positively selected. All receptors derive from a man younger than 30 in good health.

The V gene is TRBV27, the J gene TRBJ1-2, with 8 positions matching TRBD1. V dropped 4 bases and J dropped 4; count of bases not matched to a gene: 5. Per germline, CDR1 MNHEY and CDR2 SMNVEV (reference sequence). This CDR3 region has 14 residues. CDR3 loop: CASSSGQGGYGYTF. The CDR3 bases are TGTGCCAGCAGTTCAGGACAGGGAGGCTATGGCTACACCTTC.

J is TRBJ2-2 and V is TRBV28; 10 nucleotides align to TRBD1. Germline V gives CDR1 MDHEN, CDR2 SYDVKM. The CDR3 totals 16 residues. After removal of 2 bases from V and 7 bases from J, the junction contained 7 bases not matched to a gene. The CDR3 protein is CASSLRGQGRVGELFF. For the CDR3, the DNA is TGTGCCAGCAGTTTACGGGGACAGGGGAGGGTCGGGGAGCTGTTTTTT.

The rearrangement links TRBV6-6 to TRBJ1-4, with D maybe TRBD1 (5 bases). The CDR3 consists of 14 residues. The V end was cut by 7 bases, the J end by 8 bases, with 17 bases between. Germline loops: CDR1 MNHNY, CDR2 SVGAGI (reference sequence). This CDR3 reads CASNTGGPGEKLFF. CDR3 DNA sequence: TGTGCCAGCAATACGGGGGGTCCTGGGGAAAAACTGTTTTTT.

This chain joins TRBV4-1 and TRBJ1-5; 7 bases are a match to TRBD1. Germline V lookup: CDR1 MGHRA, CDR2 YSYEKL. V gave up 4 bases and J gave up 7 bases; unmatched junction bases: 4. There are 13 residues in the CDR3. In DNA form, the CDR3 reads TGCGCCAGCAGCCGACAGGGCTGGCAGCCCCAGCATTTT. This codes for CASSRQGWQPQHF.

The rearrangement uses TRBV29-1 and TRBJ1-1; TRBD1 is a possible D gene (5 bases). Germline values: CDR1 SQVTM, CDR2 ANQGSEA. The V and J ends lost 4 bases and 2 bases respectively, with 11 bases between them. The CDR3 consists of 13 residues. CDR3 sequence (DNA): TGCAGCGTTGGTGGGGCCCTAAACACTGAAGCTTTCTTT. Translation: CSVGGALNTEAFF.

The chain couples TRBV9 to TRBJ2-1, with 7 bases that match TRBD2. V shed 1 base and J 3 bases; nucleotides not matched to a gene: 4. Germline loops: CDR1 SGDLS, CDR2 YYNGEE. The CDR3 spans 15 residues. CDR3 coding DNA: TGTGCCAGCAGCGTATCTAGCGGCTACTACAATGAGCAGTTCTTC. Its protein is CASSVSSGYYNEQFF.

The chain is built from TRBV7-2 and TRBJ2-1; perhaps TRBD2 as D (6 bases). Trimming left V 3 bases short and J 4 bases short, with 16 bases between. This CDR3 is built from 16 residues. Germline CDR1 SGHTA, CDR2 FQGNSA. The CDR3 loop is CASSFEAWGLYNEQFF. In nucleotides, the CDR3 is TGTGCCAGCAGCTTTGAAGCCTGGGGACTTTACAATGAGCAGTTCTTC.